Below, 4 T cell receptor beta chains from the same sample are listed, as sequenced in a study of blood T cells in healthy people across ages. It was with a sample-barcoded 5' primer and a J-beta primer mix that a second PCR of roughly 7 to 12 cycles was run. A single record per CDR3 protein comes from TCRdb applying MiXCR to the 5' RACE reads. This sample has 1.4 million or so distinct CDR3 sequences; 40% to 45% occur once, and the top ten carry about 3.8%. Material for sequencing was blood. These receptors were obtained from a woman between 18 and 29 years old in good health.

This chain links TRBV20-1 with TRBJ1-2; 9 nucleotides agree with TRBD1. V lost 6 bases to trimming and J lost 4 bases; unmatched junction nucleotides: 6. Germline CDR1 DFQATT, CDR2 SNEGSKA (reference sequence). This CDR3 comprises 13 residues. The CDR3 spells CSAQPGQGYGYTF. CDR3 coding DNA: TGCAGTGCACAACCGGGACAGGGCTATGGCTACACCTTC.

This clonotype has a handful of counts. The rearrangement joins TRBV20-1 to TRBJ2-1; D perhaps matches TRBD2 (6 bases). V lost 5 bases to trimming and J lost 10 bases, with 15 bases between them. Germline lookup yields CDR1 DFQATT and CDR2 SNEGSKA (reference sequence). The CDR3 has 12 residues. The CDR3 is CSAAAVGREQFF. Written as DNA, the CDR3 is TGCAGTGCTGCGGCGGTCGGGAGAGAGCAGTTCTTC.

V is TRBV25-1 and J is TRBJ2-5; D is possibly TRBD1 (5 bases). Trimming removed 6 bases at V and 0 bases at J, with 14 bases between. Germline CDR1 reads MGHDK; CDR2 reads SYGVNS. The CDR3 totals 15 residues. CDR3 loop: CASSATQEYQETQYF. The CDR3 bases are TGTGCCAGCAGCGCAACACAGGAGTACCAAGAGACCCAGTACTTC.

The sample holds one count of this clonotype. The chain links TRBV5-1 to TRBJ1-4; 7 bases agree with TRBD1. The V segment lost 7 bases and the J segment 7 bases; nucleotides outside the gene matches: 7. This CDR3 region has 13 residues. Germline CDR1 and CDR2: SGHRS and YFSETQ. The CDR3 sequence: CASGDRDGEKLFF. The CDR3 region has the DNA TGCGCCAGCGGCGACAGGGACGGTGAAAAACTGTTTTTT.